The clone carrying this T cell receptor (beta chain) came up many times. Its specificity is not known. Germline V gene data show CDR1 as LNHDA and CDR2 as SQIVND (reference sequence). The CDR3 spans 13 residues. Trimming pared 2 bases from V and 7 bases from J, leaving 8 bases between. The data belong to a study of T cells in Graves' hyperthyroidism and ophthalmopathy. Overall study: Sampling of peripheral blood happened at initial diagnosis, prior to any treatment. Findings and limits, study-wide: The model foresaw ophthalmopathy a median 6.5 months prior to onset.

Amplification of TCR beta CDR3 regions used RNA as the template. The HTBI set primed first-round TCR CDR3 RT-PCR. TCRdb independently ran MiXCR on the multiplex PCR reads; one entry per CDR3 protein. The sample lists around 610,000 distinct CDR3 sequences; about 14% were seen once. Sequencing was carried out using blood. This clonotype was obtained from a woman in her thirties or forties with Graves' ophthalmopathy. The chain recombines TRBV19 with TRBJ2-2, with D uncertain. This CDR3 is CASSIKEIGELFF. In nucleotides, the CDR3 is TGTGCCAGTAGTATAAAGGAAATCGGGGAGCTGTTTTTT.